The entry that follows covers one T cell receptor (beta chain) sequence. The antigen remains unidentified. After pathologic assessment, macro-dissection selected premalignant or tumor cells for extraction. Clones were read by immunoSEQ multiplex PCR, and TCRdb kept only the in-frame ones, dropping some. Altogether approximately 10,000 clones are present, 77% being singletons, with the ten largest covering 6.6%. V lost 3 bases to trimming and J lost 1 base, with 6 bases between them. Germline lookup yields CDR1 MNHNS and CDR2 SASEGT. The CDR3 extends over 13 amino acids. The data were obtained in a study of immune evolution from preneoplasia to lung adenocarcinoma. The study, taken as a whole, reports: KRAS-mutant nodules had the highest T cell clonality.

The TCR comes from a person aged 55-80 years with lung adenocarcinoma. J is TRBJ1-2 and V is TRBV6-1; no definite D call. Sequencing was carried out using FFPE lung adenocarcinoma in situ tissue. Written as DNA, the CDR3 is TGTGCCAGCAGTGAGAGCTATAACTATGGCTACACCTTC. As protein: CASSESYNYGYTF.